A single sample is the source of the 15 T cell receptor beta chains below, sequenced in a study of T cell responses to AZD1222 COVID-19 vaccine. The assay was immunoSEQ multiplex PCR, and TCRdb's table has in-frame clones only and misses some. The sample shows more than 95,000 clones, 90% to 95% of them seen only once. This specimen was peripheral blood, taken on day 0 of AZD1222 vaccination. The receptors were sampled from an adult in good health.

The CDR3 region has the DNA TGTGCCAGCAGCCCCAGGGGCAGCTCTGGAAACACCATATATTTT. Protein sequence: CASSPRGSSGNTIYF. This chain joins TRBV3-1 (or the pseudogene TRBV3-2) and TRBJ1-3; the D gene is possibly TRBD1 (6 bases). Trimming removed 4 bases from V and 0 bases from J, with 10 bases in between. The length of the CDR3 is 15 residues. Germline assignment: CDR1 LGHDT and CDR2 YNNKEL (reference sequence).

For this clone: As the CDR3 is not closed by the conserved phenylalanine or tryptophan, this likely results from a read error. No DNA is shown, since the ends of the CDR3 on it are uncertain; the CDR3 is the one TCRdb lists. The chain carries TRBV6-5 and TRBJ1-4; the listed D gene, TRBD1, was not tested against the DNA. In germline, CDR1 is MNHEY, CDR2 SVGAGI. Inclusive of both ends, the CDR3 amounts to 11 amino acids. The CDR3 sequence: CASGQVFGQAY.

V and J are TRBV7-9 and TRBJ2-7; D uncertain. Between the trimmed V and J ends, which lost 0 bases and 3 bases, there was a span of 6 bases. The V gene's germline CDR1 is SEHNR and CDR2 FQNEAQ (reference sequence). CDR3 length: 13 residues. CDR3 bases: TGTGCCAGCAGCTTAGCGTTAGGCTACGAGCAGTACTTC. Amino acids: CASSLALGYEQYF.

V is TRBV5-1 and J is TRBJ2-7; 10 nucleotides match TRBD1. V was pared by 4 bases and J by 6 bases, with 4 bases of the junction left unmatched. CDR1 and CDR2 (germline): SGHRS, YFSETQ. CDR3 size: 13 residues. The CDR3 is CASSPDRGGEQYF. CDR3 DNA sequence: TGCGCCAGCAGCCCGGACAGGGGGGGCGAGCAGTACTTC.

Here the CDR3 reads CSVEPDTNTEAFF. DNA of the CDR3: TGCAGCGTTGAACCGGATACGAACACTGAAGCTTTCTTT. The chain uses TRBV29-1 and TRBJ1-1; D is unresolved. CDR1 and CDR2 from the germline V gene are SQVTM and ANQGSEA. This CDR3 is built from 13 residues. Trimming pared 2 bases from V and 1 base from J, leaving 8 bases between.

The chain's CDR3 is CASTGWAGVYNEQFF. CDR3 in DNA: TGCGCCAGCACCGGGTGGGCGGGAGTCTACAATGAGCAGTTCTTC. This chain connects TRBV5-1 to TRBJ2-1; 7 bases are a match to TRBD2. Germline values: CDR1 SGHRS, CDR2 YFSETQ. The CDR3 length is 15 residues. With 6 bases clipped from V and 3 bases from J, the junction kept 9 bases outside the gene matches.

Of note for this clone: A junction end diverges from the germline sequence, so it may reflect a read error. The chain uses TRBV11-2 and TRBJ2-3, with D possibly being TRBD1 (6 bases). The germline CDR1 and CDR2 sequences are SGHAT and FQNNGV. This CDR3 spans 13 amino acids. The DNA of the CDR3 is TGTGCCAGCAGCTTTGGGGGCACAAATACGCAGTATTTT. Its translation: CASSFGGTNTQYF. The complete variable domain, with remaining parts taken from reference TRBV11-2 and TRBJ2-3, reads EAGVAQSPRYKIIEKRQSVAFWCNPISGHATLYWYQQILGQGPKLLIQFQNNGVVDDSQLPKDRFSAERLKGVDSTLKIQPAKLEDSAVYLCASSFGGTNTQYFGPGTRLTVL.

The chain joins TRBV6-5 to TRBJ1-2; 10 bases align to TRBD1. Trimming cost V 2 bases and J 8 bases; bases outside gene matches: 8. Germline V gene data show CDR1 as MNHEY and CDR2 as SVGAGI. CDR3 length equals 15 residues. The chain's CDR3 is CASSYQDRGSGGYTF. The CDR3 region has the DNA TGTGCCAGCAGTTACCAGGACAGGGGGTCTGGCGGCTACACCTTC.

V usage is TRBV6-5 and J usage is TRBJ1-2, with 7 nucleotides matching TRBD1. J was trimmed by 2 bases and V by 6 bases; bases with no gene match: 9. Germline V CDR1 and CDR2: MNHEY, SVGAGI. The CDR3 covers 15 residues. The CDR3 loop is CASSRDRDENYGYTF. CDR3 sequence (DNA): TGTGCCAGCAGCCGAGACAGGGATGAGAACTATGGCTACACCTTC.

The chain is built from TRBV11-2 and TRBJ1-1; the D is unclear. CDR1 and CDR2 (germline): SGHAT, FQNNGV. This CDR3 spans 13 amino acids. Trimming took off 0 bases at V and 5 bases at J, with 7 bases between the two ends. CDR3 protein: CASSLDFGTEAFF. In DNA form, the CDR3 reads TGTGCCAGCAGCTTAGATTTTGGTACTGAAGCTTTCTTT.

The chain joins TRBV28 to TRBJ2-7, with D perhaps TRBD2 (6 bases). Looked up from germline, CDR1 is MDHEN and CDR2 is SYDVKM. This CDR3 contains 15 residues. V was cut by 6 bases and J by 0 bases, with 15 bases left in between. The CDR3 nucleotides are TGTGCCAGCAGATCCTTGGGGGGTTCCTCCTACGAGCAGTACTTC. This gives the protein CASRSLGGSSYEQYF.

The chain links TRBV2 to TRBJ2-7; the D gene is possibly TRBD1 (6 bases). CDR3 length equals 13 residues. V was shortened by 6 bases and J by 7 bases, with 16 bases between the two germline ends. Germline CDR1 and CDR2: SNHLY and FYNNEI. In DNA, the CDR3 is TGTGCCAGCAGCCCTGGGGGCCTTGGGGAGCAGTACTTC. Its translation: CASSPGGLGEQYF.

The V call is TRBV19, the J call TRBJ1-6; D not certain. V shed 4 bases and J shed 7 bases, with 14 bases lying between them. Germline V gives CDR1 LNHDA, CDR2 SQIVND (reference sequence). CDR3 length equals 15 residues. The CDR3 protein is CASSRADAGNSPLHF. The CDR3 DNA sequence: TGTGCCAGTAGTAGGGCGGACGCCGGGAATTCACCCCTCCACTTT. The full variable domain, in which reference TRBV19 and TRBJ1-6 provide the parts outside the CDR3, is DGGITQSPKYLFRKEGQNVTLSCEQNLNHDAMYWYRQDPGQGLRLIYYSQIVNDFQKGDIAEGYSVSREKKESFPLTVTSAQKNPTAFYLCASSRADAGNSPLHFGNGTRLTVT.

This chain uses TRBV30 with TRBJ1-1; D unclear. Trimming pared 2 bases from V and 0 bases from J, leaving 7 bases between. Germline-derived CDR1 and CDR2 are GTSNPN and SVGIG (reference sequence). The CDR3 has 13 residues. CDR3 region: CAWSWRMNTEAFF. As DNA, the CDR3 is TGTGCCTGGAGTTGGAGAATGAACACTGAAGCTTTCTTT.

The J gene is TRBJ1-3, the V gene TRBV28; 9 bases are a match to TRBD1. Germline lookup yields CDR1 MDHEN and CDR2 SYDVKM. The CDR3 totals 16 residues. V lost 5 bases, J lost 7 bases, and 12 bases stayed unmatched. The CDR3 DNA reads TGTGCCAGCAGTAGGGATGTCCGACAGGGGGGGAACACCATATATTTT. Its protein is CASSRDVRQGGNTIYF.